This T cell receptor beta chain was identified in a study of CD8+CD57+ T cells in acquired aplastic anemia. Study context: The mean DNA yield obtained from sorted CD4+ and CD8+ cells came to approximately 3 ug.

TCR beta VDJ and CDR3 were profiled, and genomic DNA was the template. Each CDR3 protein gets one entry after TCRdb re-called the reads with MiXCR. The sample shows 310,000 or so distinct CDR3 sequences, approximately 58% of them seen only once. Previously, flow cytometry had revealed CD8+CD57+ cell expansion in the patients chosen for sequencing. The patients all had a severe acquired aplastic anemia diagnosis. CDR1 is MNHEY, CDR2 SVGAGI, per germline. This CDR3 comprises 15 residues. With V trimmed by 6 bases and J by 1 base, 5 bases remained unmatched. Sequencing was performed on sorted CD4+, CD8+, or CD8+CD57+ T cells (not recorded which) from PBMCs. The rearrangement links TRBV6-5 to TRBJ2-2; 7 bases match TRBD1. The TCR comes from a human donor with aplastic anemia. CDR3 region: CASSPTGLNTGELFF. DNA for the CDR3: TGTGCCAGCAGCCCGACAGGGTTGAACACCGGGGAGCTGTTTTTT.